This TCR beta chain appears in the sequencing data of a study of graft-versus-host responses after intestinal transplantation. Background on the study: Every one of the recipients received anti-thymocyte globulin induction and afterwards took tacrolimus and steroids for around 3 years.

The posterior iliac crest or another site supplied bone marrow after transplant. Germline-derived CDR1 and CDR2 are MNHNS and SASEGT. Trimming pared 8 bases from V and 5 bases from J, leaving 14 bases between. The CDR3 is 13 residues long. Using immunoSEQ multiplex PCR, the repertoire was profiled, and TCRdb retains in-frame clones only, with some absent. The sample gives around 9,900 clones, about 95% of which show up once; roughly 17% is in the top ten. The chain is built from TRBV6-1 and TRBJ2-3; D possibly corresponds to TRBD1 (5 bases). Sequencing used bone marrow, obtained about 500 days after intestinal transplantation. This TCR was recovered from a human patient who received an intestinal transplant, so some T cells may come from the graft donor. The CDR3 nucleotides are TGTGCCAGCGGGGCCACATGGGTAGATACGCAGTATTTT. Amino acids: CASGATWVDTQYF.